This TCR beta chain was sequenced in a study of shared clonotypes between healthy human individuals. Study-wide findings and caveats: Naive CD4 clonotypes overlapped across a few donors at approximately 4.5%.

Turning to this clone: Its specificity is not known.

Positive CCR7 selection of CD45RO-negative cells yielded the naive CD8 cells, and terminally differentiated effector memory CD45RA+ cells were excluded. Trimming left V 2 bases short and J 2 bases short, with 7 bases between. The CDR3 spans 13 residues. CDR1 is PRHDT, CDR2 FYEKMQ, per germline (reference sequence). Some clones are missing from TCRdb's copy, which holds only in-frame ones; the method was immunoSEQ multiplex PCR. This table has 1.5 million to 2.5 million clones, approximately 95% appearing once. This TCR derives from a man younger than 35 in good health. This chain connects TRBV13 to TRBJ2-7, with D hard to call. Specimen: naive CD8+ T cells sorted from blood. DNA of the CDR3: TGTGCCAGCAGCTTATCAGAGGCCTACGAGCAGTACTTC. It yields the protein CASSLSEAYEQYF.